The clone carrying this TCR beta chain was seen a single time. The CDR3 is made up of 13 amino acids. The germline V and J ends were trimmed by 1 base and 1 base, with 5 bases remaining between them. Germline V gives CDR1 SGHNT, CDR2 YYREEE (reference sequence). The sample is drawn from a study of cytomegalovirus exposure and HLA in healthy donors. The method was immunoSEQ multiplex PCR; TCRdb's version includes in-frame clones alone and lacks a portion of them. The sample comprises roughly 120,000 clones, about 87% of which are singletons, and around 2% rests with the top ten. This clonotype originated in a man between 18 and 29 years old in good health and CMV-seronegative. This chain uses TRBV5-4 with TRBJ1-1; D not resolved. Specimen: PBMCs. In DNA, the CDR3 is TGTGCCAGCAGCTTGAACAGGAACACTGAAGCTTTCTTT. The encoded protein is CASSLNRNTEAFF.